These 28 T cell receptor beta chains were sequenced from one sample in a study of control samples from healthy donors and cancer patients. Assay: immunoSEQ multiplex PCR; the TCRdb copy retains only in-frame clones and omits some. The table records more than 35,000 clones, around four fifths of them present only once. Material: PBMCs. Every receptor here comes from a woman in her sixties with lung cancer.

The chain carries TRBV27 and TRBJ2-5, with 13 bases that match TRBD2. Trimming cost V 5 bases and J 5 bases; bases outside gene matches: 8. The CDR3 extends over 16 amino acids. The germline V gene encodes CDR1 MNHEY and CDR2 SMNVEV (reference sequence). DNA for the CDR3: TGTGCCAGCAGTCCGCAACTAGCGGGAGGGCGTGAGACCCAGTACTTC. Protein: CASSPQLAGGRETQYF.

V usage is TRBV2 and J usage is TRBJ1-2; D ambiguous. V was trimmed by 7 bases and J by 6 bases, leaving 18 bases between them. The CDR3 consists of 14 residues. Looked up from germline, CDR1 is SNHLY and CDR2 is FYNNEI. CDR3 region: CASNPSNSEDGYTF. In nucleotides, the CDR3 is TGTGCCAGCAATCCATCCAACAGCGAAGATGGCTACACCTTC.

This chain connects TRBV27 to TRBJ1-5; D is unresolved. Trimming took 5 bases from V and 9 from J, leaving 20 bases between them. The CDR3 spans 15 residues. Germline V gives CDR1 MNHEY, CDR2 SMNVEV (reference sequence). The CDR3 loop reads CASSQNDGGSRPQHF. CDR3 sequence (DNA): TGTGCCAGCAGTCAAAACGACGGAGGCTCGCGGCCCCAGCATTTT.

This chain links TRBV27 with TRBJ2-1, with TRBD1 identical over 10 bases. J lost 4 bases, V lost 11 bases, and 11 bases had no gene match. Germline CDR1 MNHEY, CDR2 SMNVEV (reference sequence). The CDR3 consists of 15 residues. The DNA of the CDR3 is TGTGCCGGCATGCCCGGGACAGGGGATTACAATGAGCAGTTCTTC. It yields the protein CAGMPGTGDYNEQFF.

The chain uses TRBV27 and TRBJ2-1, with 10 bases identical to TRBD1. This CDR3 has 15 residues. J lost 4 bases, V lost 7 bases, and 7 bases had no gene match. The germline V gene encodes CDR1 MNHEY and CDR2 SMNVEV (reference sequence). Here the CDR3 DNA reads TGTGCCAGCATGCCCGGGACAGGGGATTACAATGAGCAGTTCTTC. Its protein product is CASMPGTGDYNEQFF.

This clone was observed a single time. The chain uses TRBV5-6 and TRBJ1-1; the match to TRBD1 covers 7 bases. Germline assignment: CDR1 SGHDT and CDR2 YYEEEE. The CDR3 is made up of 16 amino acids. The V gene end was trimmed by 4 bases and the J gene end by 1 base; junction bases not matched to a gene: 10. CDR3 sequence: CASSHLLRDRNTEAFF. CDR3 DNA sequence: TGTGCCAGCAGCCATTTACTCCGGGACAGGAACACTGAAGCTTTCTTT. Complete variable domain (other parts from reference TRBV5-6 and TRBJ1-1): DAGVTQSPTHLIKTRGQQVTLRCSPKSGHDTVSWYQQALGQGPQFIFQYYEEEERQRGNFPDRFSGHQFPNYSSELNVNALLLGDSALYLCASSHLLRDRNTEAFFGQGTRLTVV.

This clone has just one count. This chain connects TRBV19 to TRBJ1-2; 9 positions match TRBD1. V shed 4 bases, J shed 4 bases, and the junction held 4 bases outside the gene matches. Germline V gene lookup returns CDR1 LNHDA and CDR2 SQIVND (reference sequence). The CDR3 is 14 residues long. CDR3 DNA: TGTGCCAGTAGTAGAGAGACAGGGGGCTATGGCTACACCTTC. Its translation: CASSRETGGYGYTF.

This chain links TRBV19 with TRBJ2-2, with D unresolved. Per the germline V gene, CDR1 is LNHDA and CDR2 is SQIVND (reference sequence). V lost 5 bases to trimming and J lost 6 bases, with 16 bases between them. This CDR3 comprises 15 residues. The CDR3 loop is CASSSLTSLAGELFF. CDR3 nucleotides: TGTGCCAGTAGTTCCTTAACGTCCCTGGCCGGGGAGCTGTTTTTT.

The chain couples TRBV14 to TRBJ2-5, with a tentative D call TRBD2 (6 bases). CDR1 is SGHDN and CDR2 is FVKESK in the germline V gene. The CDR3 spans 13 residues. The V end was cut by 5 bases, the J end by 5 bases, with 12 bases between. The CDR3 nucleotides read TGTGCCAGCAGCTTGACTCTAGCGGAGACCCAGTACTTC. Protein: CASSLTLAETQYF.

The rearrangement joins TRBV9 to TRBJ2-5, with 7 nucleotides matching TRBD1. V lost 4 bases to trimming and J lost 2 bases; unmatched junction nucleotides: 2. The CDR3 totals 13 residues. Germline CDR1 SGDLS, CDR2 YYNGEE. This chain's CDR3 is CASSRGQQETQYF. The CDR3 DNA follows: TGTGCCAGCAGCAGGGGGCAGCAAGAGACCCAGTACTTC.

The sample holds a few counts of this clone. The chain joins TRBV7-9 to TRBJ2-7; TRBD1 might be the D (6 bases). Deletions cut 3 bases from V and 3 bases from J, with 15 bases between. This CDR3 spans 15 amino acids. The V gene's germline CDR1 is SEHNR and CDR2 FQNEAQ (reference sequence). The CDR3 coding sequence is TGTGCCAGCAGCTTGAGATTGGACAGCGACTACGAGCAGTACTTC. It specifies CASSLRLDSDYEQYF.

The V call is TRBV7-9, the J call TRBJ2-2; D gene ambiguous. The CDR3 has 12 amino acids. Per germline, CDR1 SEHNR and CDR2 FQNEAQ (reference sequence). Deletions cut 3 bases from V and 6 bases from J, with 5 bases between. CDR3 in DNA: TGTGCCAGCAGCTTCTGGGCCGGGGAGCTGTTTTTT. This encodes CASSFWAGELFF.

This clone turned up a few times. This chain uses TRBV24-1 with TRBJ2-2, with 8 bases aligning to TRBD1. This CDR3 spans 14 amino acids. Germline-derived CDR1 and CDR2 are KGHDR and SFDVKD. After removal of 7 bases from V and 5 bases from J, the junction contained 5 bases not matched to a gene. The CDR3 spells CATRDRVGTGELFF. The DNA of the CDR3 is TGTGCCACCAGGGACAGGGTGGGGACCGGGGAGCTGTTTTTT.

In this sample, this clone turned up a few times. The chain recombines TRBV9 with TRBJ2-7; maybe TRBD2 (7 bases). CDR1 and CDR2 (germline): SGDLS, YYNGEE. Trimming cost V 4 bases and J 4 bases, with 18 bases left between them. This CDR3 is 15 amino acids long. CDR3 amino acids: CASSPGAGALYEQYF. The DNA of the CDR3 is TGTGCCAGCAGCCCCGGGGCGGGGGCCCTTTACGAGCAGTACTTC.

This chain connects TRBV19 to TRBJ2-1, with 9 bases matching TRBD2. V dropped 8 bases and J dropped 7; count of bases not matched to a gene: 9. The CDR3 runs to 14 residues. Germline V lookup: CDR1 LNHDA, CDR2 SQIVND (reference sequence). The CDR3 here is CASWRAGGGNEQFF. For the CDR3, the DNA is TGTGCCAGTTGGCGAGCGGGAGGAGGGAATGAGCAGTTCTTC.

This chain connects TRBV3-1 (or the pseudogene TRBV3-2) to TRBJ2-2, with TRBD2 matching 9 bases. Germline loops: CDR1 LGHDT, CDR2 YNNKEL (reference sequence). CDR3 length: 16 amino acids. V gave up 1 base and J gave up 7 bases; unmatched junction bases: 7. The CDR3 spells CASSQGIAGVIGELFF. The DNA for the CDR3 is TGTGCCAGCAGCCAAGGGATAGCGGGAGTGATCGGGGAGCTGTTTTTT.

This clone was picked up one time. This chain connects TRBV7-9 to TRBJ1-1; D may be TRBD1 (6 bases). The CDR3 contains 11 residues. Looked up from germline, CDR1 is SEHNR and CDR2 is FQNEAQ (reference sequence). Trimming took 5 bases from V and 12 from J, leaving 13 bases between them. The DNA for the CDR3 is TGTGCCAGCAGCGGCCGAGGGGGGACTTTCTTT. Amino acids: CASSGRGGTFF. Full variable domain (rest looked up from reference TRBV7-9 and TRBJ1-1): DTGVSQNPRHKITKRGQNVTFRCDPISEHNRLYWYRQTLGQGPEFLTYFQNEAQLEKSRLLSDRFSAERPKGSFSTLEIQRTEQGDSAMYLCASSGRGGTFFGQGTRLTVV.

V is TRBV11-2 and J is TRBJ2-7, with no clear D. This CDR3 has 14 amino acids. The germline V and J ends were trimmed by 1 base and 1 base, with 8 bases remaining between them. Per germline, CDR1 SGHAT and CDR2 FQNNGV. The CDR3 DNA sequence: TGTGCCAGCAGCTTAGGGACGGAATCCTACGAGCAGTACTTC. Translated, it gives CASSLGTESYEQYF. Based on the CDR3 plus reference TRBV11-2 and TRBJ2-7, the full variable domain is EAGVAQSPRYKIIEKRQSVAFWCNPISGHATLYWYQQILGQGPKLLIQFQNNGVVDDSQLPKDRFSAERLKGVDSTLKIQPAKLEDSAVYLCASSLGTESYEQYFGPGTRLTVT.

The chain recombines TRBV3-1 (or the pseudogene TRBV3-2) with TRBJ2-7; no clear D. CDR3 size: 13 residues. Trimming removed 0 bases from V and 4 bases from J, with 7 bases in between. CDR1 LGHDT and CDR2 YNNKEL come from the germline V gene (reference sequence). For the CDR3, the DNA is TGTGCCAGCAGCCAAGATCACGGGTACGAGCAGTACTTC. Residues: CASSQDHGYEQYF.

The chain joins TRBV11-2 to TRBJ2-3, with TRBD2 matching over 10 bases. The ends lost 5 bases at V and 4 bases at J; junction bases unmatched: 3. This CDR3 spans 14 amino acids. Per germline, CDR1 SGHAT and CDR2 FQNNGV. The CDR3 loop is CASSPGLAADTQYF. The CDR3 DNA follows: TGTGCCAGCAGCCCCGGACTAGCGGCAGATACGCAGTATTTT.

The rearrangement uses TRBV6-5 and TRBJ2-7; 9 bases are a match to TRBD2. V gave up 6 bases and J gave up 0 bases; unmatched junction bases: 6. Germline values: CDR1 MNHEY, CDR2 SVGAGI. CDR3 length: 15 amino acids. The CDR3 DNA reads as TGTGCCAGCAGCCGTACGACTAGCGGCTCCTACGAGCAGTACTTC. Residues: CASSRTTSGSYEQYF.

The chain has TRBV2 and TRBJ2-7, with 8 nucleotides matching TRBD2. After removal of 9 bases from V and 3 bases from J, the junction contained 7 bases not matched to a gene. The CDR3 is made up of 13 amino acids. Germline CDR1 reads SNHLY; CDR2 reads FYNNEI. The CDR3 nucleotides are TGTGCCAGTCACATAGCGGGAATCTACGAGCAGTACTTC. It is translated as CASHIAGIYEQYF.

The gene calls are TRBV2 and TRBJ1-5; 12 nucleotides line up with TRBD1. Germline V gene sequence: CDR1 SNHLY, CDR2 FYNNEI. V trimming: 7 bases; J trimming: 7 bases; junction bases outside the gene matches: 11. The CDR3 loop spans 16 amino acids. The CDR3 region has the DNA TGTGCCAGCAATCGTGGGGGACAGGGGGCGAGGCAGCCCCAGCATTTT. As protein: CASNRGGQGARQPQHF.

This sequence joins TRBV11-1 and TRBJ2-2, with 10 bases that match TRBD2. The V gene end was trimmed by 5 bases and the J gene end by 5 bases; junction bases not matched to a gene: 5. This CDR3 has 15 residues. Germline-derived CDR1 and CDR2 are SGHAT and FQDESV (reference sequence). CDR3 residues: CASSQEREGTGELFF. In nucleotides, the CDR3 is TGTGCCAGCAGCCAAGAGCGGGAGGGAACCGGGGAGCTGTTTTTT.

This chain joins TRBV7-8 and TRBJ1-2; no firm D call. Germline assignment: CDR1 SGHVS and CDR2 FQNEAQ. The V end was cut by 4 bases, the J end by 4 bases, with 7 bases between. This CDR3 is 12 amino acids long. The CDR3 sequence is CASSSGGYGYTF. In DNA, the CDR3 is TGTGCCAGCAGCTCCGGTGGCTATGGCTACACCTTC.

The chain is built from TRBV4-2 and TRBJ1-2; D remains ambiguous. V was clipped by 2 bases and J by 2 bases, with 18 bases between them. The CDR3 contains 17 residues. Germline V gene data show CDR1 as LGHNA and CDR2 as YNFKEQ. The CDR3 protein is CASSQIIGIRGNYGYTF. Written as DNA, the CDR3 is TGTGCCAGCAGCCAAATCATCGGGATTCGGGGAAACTATGGCTACACCTTC.

This clone came up once. V gene TRBV27 combines with J gene TRBJ1-2; D unresolved. Trimming took 3 bases from V and 0 from J, leaving 11 bases between them. This CDR3 spans 15 amino acids. The germline V gene has CDR1 MNHEY and CDR2 SMNVEV (reference sequence). CDR3 DNA: TGTGCCAGCAGTTTCCTCGCCGGCTCTAACTATGGCTACACCTTC. It translates to CASSFLAGSNYGYTF.

The chain joins TRBV5-4 to TRBJ1-1; D may be TRBD1 (6 bases). Germline loops: CDR1 SGHNT, CDR2 YYREEE (reference sequence). The CDR3 has 16 amino acids. Trimming left V 4 bases short and J 3 bases short, with 19 bases between. The chain's CDR3 is CASSPPGGAGDTEAFF. The CDR3 coding sequence is TGTGCCAGCAGCCCGCCCGGGGGCGCCGGAGACACTGAAGCTTTCTTT.